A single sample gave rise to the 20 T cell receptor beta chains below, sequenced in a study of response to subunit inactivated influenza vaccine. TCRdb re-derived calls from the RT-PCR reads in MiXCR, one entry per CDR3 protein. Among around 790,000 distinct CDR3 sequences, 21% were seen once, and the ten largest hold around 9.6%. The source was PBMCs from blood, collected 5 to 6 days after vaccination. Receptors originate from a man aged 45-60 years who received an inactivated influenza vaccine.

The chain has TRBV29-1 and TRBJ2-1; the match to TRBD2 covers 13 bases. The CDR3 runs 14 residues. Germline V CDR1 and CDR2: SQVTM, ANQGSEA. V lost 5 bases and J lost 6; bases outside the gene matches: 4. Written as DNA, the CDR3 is TGCAGCGTTCCCAGACTAGCGGGAGGCAATGAGCAGTTCTTC. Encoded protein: CSVPRLAGGNEQFF.

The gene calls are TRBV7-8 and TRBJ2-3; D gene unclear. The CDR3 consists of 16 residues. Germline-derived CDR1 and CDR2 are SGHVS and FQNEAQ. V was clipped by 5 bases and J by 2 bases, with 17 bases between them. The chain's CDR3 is CASSISRTRPTDTQYF. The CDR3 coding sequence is TGTGCCAGCAGCATTAGTCGGACCCGGCCCACAGATACGCAGTATTTT.

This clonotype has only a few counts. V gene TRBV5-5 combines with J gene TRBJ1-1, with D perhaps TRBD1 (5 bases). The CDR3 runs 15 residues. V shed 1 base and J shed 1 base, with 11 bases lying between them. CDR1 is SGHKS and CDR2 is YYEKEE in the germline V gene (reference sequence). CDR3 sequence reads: CASSLYGGQNTEAFF. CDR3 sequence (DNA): TGTGCCAGCAGCTTGTATGGGGGTCAGAACACTGAAGCTTTCTTT.

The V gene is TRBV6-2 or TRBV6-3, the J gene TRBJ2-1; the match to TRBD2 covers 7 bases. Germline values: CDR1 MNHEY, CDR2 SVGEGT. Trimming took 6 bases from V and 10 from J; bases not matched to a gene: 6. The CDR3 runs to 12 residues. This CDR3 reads CASSPPGREQFF. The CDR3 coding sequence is TGTGCCAGCAGCCCACCCGGGAGGGAGCAGTTCTTC.

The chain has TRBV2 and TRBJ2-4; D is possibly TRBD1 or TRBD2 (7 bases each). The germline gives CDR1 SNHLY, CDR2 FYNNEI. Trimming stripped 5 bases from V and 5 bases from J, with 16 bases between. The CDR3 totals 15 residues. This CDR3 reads CASSIEGRGQNIQYF. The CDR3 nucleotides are TGTGCCAGCAGTATTGAGGGGAGGGGGCAAAACATTCAGTACTTC.

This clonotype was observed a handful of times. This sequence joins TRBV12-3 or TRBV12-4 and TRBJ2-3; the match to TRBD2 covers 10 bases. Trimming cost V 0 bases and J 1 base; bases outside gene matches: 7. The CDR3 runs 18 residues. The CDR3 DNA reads TGTGCCAGCAGTTTAGCATCCGGGCTAGCGGGAGGCACAGATACGCAGTATTTT. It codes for CASSLASGLAGGTDTQYF.

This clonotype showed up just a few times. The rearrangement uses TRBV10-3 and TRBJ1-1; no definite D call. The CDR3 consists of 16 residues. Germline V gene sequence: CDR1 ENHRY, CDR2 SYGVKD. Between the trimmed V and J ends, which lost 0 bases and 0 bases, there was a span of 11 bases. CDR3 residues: CAISESPAYMNTEAFF. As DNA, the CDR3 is TGTGCCATCAGTGAGTCGCCAGCTTATATGAACACTGAAGCTTTCTTT.

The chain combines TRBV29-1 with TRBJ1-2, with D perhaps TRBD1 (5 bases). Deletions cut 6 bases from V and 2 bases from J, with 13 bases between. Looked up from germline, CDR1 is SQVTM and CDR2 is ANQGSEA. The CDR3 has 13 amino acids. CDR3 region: CSVRGTANYGYTF. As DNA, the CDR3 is TGCAGCGTCCGAGGGACGGCAAACTATGGCTACACCTTC.

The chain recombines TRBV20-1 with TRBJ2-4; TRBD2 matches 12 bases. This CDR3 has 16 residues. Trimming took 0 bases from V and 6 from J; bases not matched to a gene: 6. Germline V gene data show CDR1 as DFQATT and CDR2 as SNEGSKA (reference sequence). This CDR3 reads CSARDYPSGRVNIQYF. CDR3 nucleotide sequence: TGCAGTGCTAGAGATTACCCTAGCGGGAGGGTAAACATTCAGTACTTC.

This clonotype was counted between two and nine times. CDR3 sequence (DNA): TGCAGTGCTAGAGTCCTGGGACTAGCGGCGAGGAATGAGCAGTTCTTC. This codes for CSARVLGLAARNEQFF. This rearrangement joins TRBV20-1 to TRBJ2-1; 11 bases agree with TRBD2. Germline CDR1 reads DFQATT; CDR2 reads SNEGSKA (reference sequence). The CDR3 sequence is 16 residues long. Trimming removed 1 base from V and 7 bases from J; junction bases left unmatched: 9.

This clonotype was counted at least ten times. In DNA, the CDR3 is TGTGCCAGCAGTCTATCACAGAGCCCGAACACTGAAGCTTTCTTT. Translation gives CASSLSQSPNTEAFF. The chain joins TRBV12-3 or TRBV12-4 to TRBJ1-1, with D unresolved. This CDR3 spans 15 amino acids. The ends were cut back, 5 bases at V and 1 base at J, with 14 bases in the middle.

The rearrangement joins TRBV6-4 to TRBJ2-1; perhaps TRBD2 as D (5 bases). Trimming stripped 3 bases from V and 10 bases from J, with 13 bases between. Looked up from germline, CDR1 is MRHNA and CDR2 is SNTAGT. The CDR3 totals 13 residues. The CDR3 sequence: CASSEVPGGEQFF. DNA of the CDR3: TGTGCCAGCAGTGAAGTACCTGGCGGGGAGCAGTTCTTC.

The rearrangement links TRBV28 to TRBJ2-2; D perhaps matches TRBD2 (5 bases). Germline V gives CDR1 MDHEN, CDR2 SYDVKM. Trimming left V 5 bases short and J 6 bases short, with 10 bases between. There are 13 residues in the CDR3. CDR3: CASSRGRAGELFF. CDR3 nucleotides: TGTGCCAGCAGTCGGGGTCGAGCCGGGGAGCTGTTTTTT. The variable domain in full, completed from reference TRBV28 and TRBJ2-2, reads DVKVTQSSRYLVKRTGEKVFLECVQDMDHENMFWYRQDPGLGLRLIYFSYDVKMKEKGDIPEGYSVSREKKERFSLILESASTNQTSMYLCASSRGRAGELFFGEGSRLTVL.

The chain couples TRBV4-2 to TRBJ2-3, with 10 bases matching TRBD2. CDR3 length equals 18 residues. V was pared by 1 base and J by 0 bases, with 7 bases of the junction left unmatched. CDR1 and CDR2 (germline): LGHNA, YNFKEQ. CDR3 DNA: TGTGCCAGCAGCCAAGTTGCTAGCGGGGGATCTAGCACAGATACGCAGTATTTT. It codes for CASSQVASGGSSTDTQYF.

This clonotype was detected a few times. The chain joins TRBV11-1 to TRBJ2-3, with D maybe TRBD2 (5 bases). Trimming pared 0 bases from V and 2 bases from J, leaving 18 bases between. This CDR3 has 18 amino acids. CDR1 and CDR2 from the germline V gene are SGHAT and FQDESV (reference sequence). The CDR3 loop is CASSLALQDGGNTDTQYF. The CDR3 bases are TGTGCCAGCAGCTTAGCGCTCCAGGACGGAGGCAACACAGATACGCAGTATTTT.

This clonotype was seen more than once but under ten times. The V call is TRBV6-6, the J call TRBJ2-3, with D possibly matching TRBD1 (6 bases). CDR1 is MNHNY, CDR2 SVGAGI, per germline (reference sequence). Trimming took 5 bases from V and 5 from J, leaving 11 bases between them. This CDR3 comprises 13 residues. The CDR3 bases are TGTGCCAGCAGTGAGGGGGTGGGAGATACGCAGTATTTT. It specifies CASSEGVGDTQYF.

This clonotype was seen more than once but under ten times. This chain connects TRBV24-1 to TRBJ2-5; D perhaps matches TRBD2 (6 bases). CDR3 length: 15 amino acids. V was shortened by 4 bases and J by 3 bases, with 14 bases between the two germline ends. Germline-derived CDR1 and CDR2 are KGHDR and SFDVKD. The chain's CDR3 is CATSEEGLLEETQYF. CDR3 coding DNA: TGTGCCACCAGTGAAGAGGGACTCTTAGAAGAGACCCAGTACTTC.

Written as DNA, the CDR3 is TGTGCCAGCAGCTTAGCGTCCTGGGAGCAGTTCTTC. Amino acid sequence: CASSLASWEQFF. This chain uses TRBV7-9 with TRBJ2-1; D is ambiguous. Per germline, CDR1 SEHNR and CDR2 FQNEAQ (reference sequence). Between the trimmed V and J ends, which lost 0 bases and 10 bases, there was a span of 7 bases. This CDR3 has 12 amino acids.

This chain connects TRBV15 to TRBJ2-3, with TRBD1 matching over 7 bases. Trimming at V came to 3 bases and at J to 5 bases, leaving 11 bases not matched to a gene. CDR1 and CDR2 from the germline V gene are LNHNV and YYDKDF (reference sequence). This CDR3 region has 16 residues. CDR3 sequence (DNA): TGTGCCACCAGCAGTACTAATAGGGACAGAATAGATACGCAGTATTTT. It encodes CATSSTNRDRIDTQYF.

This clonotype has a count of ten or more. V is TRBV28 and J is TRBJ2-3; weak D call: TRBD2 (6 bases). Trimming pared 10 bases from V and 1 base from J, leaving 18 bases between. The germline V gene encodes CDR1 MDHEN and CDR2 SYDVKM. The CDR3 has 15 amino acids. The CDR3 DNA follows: TGTGCCACCCTTCGTCTAGCGCGGGGCACAGATACGCAGTATTTT. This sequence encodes CATLRLARGTDTQYF.